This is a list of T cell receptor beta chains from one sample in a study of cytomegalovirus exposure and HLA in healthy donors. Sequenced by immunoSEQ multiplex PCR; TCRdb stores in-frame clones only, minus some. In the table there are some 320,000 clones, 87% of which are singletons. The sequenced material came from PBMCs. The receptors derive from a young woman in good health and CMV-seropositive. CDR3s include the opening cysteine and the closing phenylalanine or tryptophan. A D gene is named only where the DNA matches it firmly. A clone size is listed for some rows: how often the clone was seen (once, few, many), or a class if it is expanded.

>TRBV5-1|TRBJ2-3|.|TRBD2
CASSGGGLAGVTFTQYF
TGCGCCAGCAGCGGGGGCGGTCTAGCGGGAGTTACATTTACGCAGTATTTT
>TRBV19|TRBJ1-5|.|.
CASSTSGGRRPNQPQHF
TGTGCCAGTAGCACGTCTGGCGGCAGGCGGCCCAATCAGCCCCAGCATTTT
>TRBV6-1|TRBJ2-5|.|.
CASGVGTSGETQYF
TGTGCCAGCGGGGTTGGGACTTCGGGAGAGACCCAGTACTTC
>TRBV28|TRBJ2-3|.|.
CASRLAVTSTDTQYF
TGTGCCAGCAGGCTAGCAGTTACTAGCACAGATACGCAGTATTTT
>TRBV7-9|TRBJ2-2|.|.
CAPQVVTDYTGELFF
TGTGCCCCCCAGGTAGTGACAGATTACACCGGGGAGCTGTTTTTT
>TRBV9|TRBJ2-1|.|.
CASSEGVF
TGTGCCAGCAGCGAGGGGGTCTTC
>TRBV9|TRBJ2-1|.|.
CASSVGAAAIDNEQFF
TGTGCCAGCAGCGTAGGGGCGGCGGCTATTGACAATGAGCAGTTCTTC
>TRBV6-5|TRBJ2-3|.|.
CASSYLGPLTDTQYF
TGTGCCAGCAGTTATTTGGGTCCACTCACAGATACGCAGTATTTT
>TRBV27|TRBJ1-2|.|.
CASSLSGGGQGYGYTF
TGTGCCAGCAGTTTATCGGGTGGGGGGCAGGGCTATGGCTACACCTTC
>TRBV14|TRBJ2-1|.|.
CASSQMVRRDEQFF
TGTGCCAGCAGCCAAATGGTACGGCGGGATGAGCAGTTCTTC
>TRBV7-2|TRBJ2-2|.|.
CASSLQGYTGELFF
TGTGCCAGCAGCTTGCAGGGTTACACCGGGGAGCTGTTTTTT
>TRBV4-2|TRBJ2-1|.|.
CASSLGHSRMEKYNEQFF
TGTGCCAGCAGCCTAGGGCACTCTAGGATGGAAAAATACAATGAGCAGTTCTTC
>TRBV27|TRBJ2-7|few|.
CASSLSGGYEQYF
TGTGCCAGCAGTTTATCGGGGGGCTACGAGCAGTACTTC
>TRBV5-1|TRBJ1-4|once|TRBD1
CASRRTGATATNEKLFF
TGCGCCAGCAGACGGACAGGGGCCACTGCAACTAATGAAAAACTGTTTTTT
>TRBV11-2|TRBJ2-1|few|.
CASSSPSQTQFF
TGTGCCAGCAGCTCCCCGTCCCAAACGCAGTTCTTC
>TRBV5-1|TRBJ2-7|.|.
CASSFNYEQYF
TGCGCCAGCAGCTTCAATTACGAGCAGTACTTC
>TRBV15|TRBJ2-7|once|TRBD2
CATSLVRLAGPPYEQYF
TGTGCCACCAGCCTAGTAAGGCTAGCGGGTCCTCCCTACGAGCAGTACTTC
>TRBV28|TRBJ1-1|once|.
CASRTTGRSEAFF
TGTGCCAGCAGGACTACAGGGAGGTCTGAAGCTTTCTTT
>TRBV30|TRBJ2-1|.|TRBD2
CSVFLAGGVGEQFF
TGTTCGGTGTTCCTGGCGGGAGGGGTGGGTGAGCAGTTCTTC
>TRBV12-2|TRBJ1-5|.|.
CASRLSTGYRPDQPQHF
TGTGCAAGTCGACTATCGACAGGGTATCGCCCCGATCAGCCCCAGCATTTT
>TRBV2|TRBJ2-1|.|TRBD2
CAVEGRANEQFF
TGTGCCGTAGAGGGGAGGGCAAATGAGCAGTTCTTC
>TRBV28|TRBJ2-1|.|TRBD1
CASRLQGYNEQFF
TGTGCCAGCCGATTACAGGGGTACAATGAGCAGTTCTTC
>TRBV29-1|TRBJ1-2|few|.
CSAMEGINGYTF
TGCAGCGCTATGGAGGGAATCAATGGCTACACCTTC
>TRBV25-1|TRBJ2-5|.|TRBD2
CASSGREGRETQYF
TGTGCCAGCAGTGGGCGGGAGGGCCGCGAGACCCAGTACTTC
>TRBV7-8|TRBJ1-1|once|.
CASSPGGVEAFF
TGTGCCAGCAGCCCCGGGGGAGTCGAAGCTTTCTTT
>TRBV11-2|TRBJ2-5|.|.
CASSLEAAGRETQYF
TGTGCCAGCAGCTTAGAAGCGGCGGGTAGGGAGACCCAGTACTTC
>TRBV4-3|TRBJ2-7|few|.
CASSQDRLAYEQYF
TGCGCCAGCAGCCAAGATCGTCTGGCATACGAGCAGTACTTC
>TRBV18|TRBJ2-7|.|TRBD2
CASNSGSSYEQYF
TGTGCCAGCAATAGCGGGAGCTCCTACGAGCAGTACTTC
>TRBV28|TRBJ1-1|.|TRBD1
CASSQTGLLSLNTEAFF
TGTGCCAGCAGTCAGACAGGGCTCTTGAGCTTGAACACTGAAGCTTTCTTT
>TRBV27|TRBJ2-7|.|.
CASSFGISYEQYF
TGTGCCAGCAGTTTTGGGATTTCCTACGAGCAGTACTTC
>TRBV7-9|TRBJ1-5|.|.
CASSLNRMGASNQPQHF
TGTGCCAGCAGCTTAAATCGTATGGGGGCTAGCAATCAGCCCCAGCATTTT
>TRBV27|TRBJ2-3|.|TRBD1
CASSSPIRQGARTDTQYF
TGTGCCAGCAGTTCTCCGATTAGGCAGGGGGCCAGGACAGATACGCAGTATTTT
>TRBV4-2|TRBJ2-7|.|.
CASSQDGYEQYF
TGTGCCAGCAGCCAAGACGGGTACGAGCAGTACTTC
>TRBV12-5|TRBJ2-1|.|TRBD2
CASGLVLMAGAPTYNEQFF
TGTGCTAGTGGTTTGGTACTCATGGCGGGAGCTCCCACATACAATGAGCAGTTCTTC
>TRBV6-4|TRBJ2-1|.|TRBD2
CASSETSGAGYNEQFF
TGTGCCAGCAGTGAGACTAGCGGGGCCGGGTACAATGAGCAGTTCTTC
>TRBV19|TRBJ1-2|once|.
CASSLSNYGYTF
TGTGCCAGTAGTCTTAGTAACTATGGCTACACCTTC
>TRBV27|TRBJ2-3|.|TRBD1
CASSSDRGYLTDTQYF
TGTGCCAGCAGTTCCGACAGGGGTTATCTCACAGATACGCAGTATTTT
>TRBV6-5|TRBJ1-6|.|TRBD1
CASSWTGDNSPLHF
TGTGCCAGCAGTTGGACAGGGGATAATTCACCCCTCCACTTT
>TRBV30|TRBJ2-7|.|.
CAWSVRVDYEQYF
TGTGCCTGGAGTGTACGTGTGGACTACGAGCAGTACTTC
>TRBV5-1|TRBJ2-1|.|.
CASSLGVRDIDNEQFF
TGCGCCAGCAGCTTGGGGGTCCGGGACATTGACAATGAGCAGTTCTTC
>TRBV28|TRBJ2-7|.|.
CASTEPRAGDYEQYF
TGTGCCAGCACCGAACCGCGGGCAGGGGACTACGAGCAGTACTTC
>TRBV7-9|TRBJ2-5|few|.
CASSLGGGKETQYF
TGTGCCAGCAGCTTAGGTGGCGGCAAAGAGACCCAGTACTTC
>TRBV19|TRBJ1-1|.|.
CASLQGNTEAFF
TGTGCCAGCCTACAGGGGAACACTGAAGCTTTCTTT
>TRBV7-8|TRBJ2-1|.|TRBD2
CASSIESSGRYNEQFF
TGTGCCAGCAGTATAGAATCTAGCGGGAGATACAATGAGCAGTTCTTC
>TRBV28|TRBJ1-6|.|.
CASSSLHNSPLHF
TGTGCCAGCAGTTCACTTCACAATTCACCCCTCCACTTT